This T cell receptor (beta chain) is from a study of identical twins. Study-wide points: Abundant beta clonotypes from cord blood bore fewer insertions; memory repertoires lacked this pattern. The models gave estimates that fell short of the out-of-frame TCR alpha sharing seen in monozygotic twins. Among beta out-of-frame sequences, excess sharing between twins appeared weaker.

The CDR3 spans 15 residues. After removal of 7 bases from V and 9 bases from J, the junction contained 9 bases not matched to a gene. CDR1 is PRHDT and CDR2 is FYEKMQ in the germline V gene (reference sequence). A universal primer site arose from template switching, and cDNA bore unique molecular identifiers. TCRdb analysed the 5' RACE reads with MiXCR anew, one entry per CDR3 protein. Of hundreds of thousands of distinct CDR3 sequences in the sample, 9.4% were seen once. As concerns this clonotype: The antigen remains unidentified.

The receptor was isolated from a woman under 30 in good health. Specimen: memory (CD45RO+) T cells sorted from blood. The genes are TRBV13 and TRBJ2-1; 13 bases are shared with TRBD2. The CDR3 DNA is TGTGCCAGCACCCAAATGGGACTAGCGGGGTTTGAGCAGTTCTTC. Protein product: CASTQMGLAGFEQFF.